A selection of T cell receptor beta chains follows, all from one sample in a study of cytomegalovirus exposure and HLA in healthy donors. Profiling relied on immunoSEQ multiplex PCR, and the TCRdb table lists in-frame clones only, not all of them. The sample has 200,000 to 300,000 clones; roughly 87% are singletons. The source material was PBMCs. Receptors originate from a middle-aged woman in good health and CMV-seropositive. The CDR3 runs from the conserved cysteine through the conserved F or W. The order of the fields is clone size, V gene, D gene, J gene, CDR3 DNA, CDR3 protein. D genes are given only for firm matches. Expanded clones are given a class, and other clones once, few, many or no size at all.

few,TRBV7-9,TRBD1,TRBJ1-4,TGTGCCAGCAGCGCCTACAGGGGAGGAGAAAAACTGTTTTTT,CASSAYRGGEKLFF
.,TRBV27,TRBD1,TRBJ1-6,TGTGCCATAGCGACAGGGGGTTCACCCCTCCACTTT,CAIATGGSPLHF
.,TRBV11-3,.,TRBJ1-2,TGTGCCAGCAGCCCGAGAGGGTTACTGGGTGGCTACACCTTC,CASSPRGLLGGYTF
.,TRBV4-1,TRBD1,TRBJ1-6,TGCGCCAGCAGCCAAGGATCGGGACAGGACATCTCCTATAATTCCCCCCTCCACTTT,CASSQGSGQDISYNSPLHF
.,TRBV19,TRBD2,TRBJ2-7,TGTGCCAGTAGTGGTGGGGAGGGCCTGAACGAGCAGTACTTC,CASSGGEGLNEQYF
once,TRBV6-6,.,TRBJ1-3,TGTGCCAGCACCACAGGGACCGGAAACACCATATATTTT,CASTTGTGNTIYF
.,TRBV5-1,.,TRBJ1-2,TGCGCCAGCAGCCCAGGGAATTATGGCTATGGCTACACCTTC,CASSPGNYGYGYTF
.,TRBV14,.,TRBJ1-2,TGTGCCAGCAGCCAAGCGTCCCCGAACTATGGCTACACCTTC,CASSQASPNYGYTF
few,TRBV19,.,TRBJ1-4,TGTGCCAGTAGTCCGGGACATTCTAATGAAAAACTGTTTTTT,CASSPGHSNEKLFF
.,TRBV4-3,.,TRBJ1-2,TGCGCCAGCAGCCAAGCCTGGACAGTAAGTTATGGCTACACCTTC,CASSQAWTVSYGYTF
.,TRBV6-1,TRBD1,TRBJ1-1,TGTGCCAGCAGTGAAATCAGGGGGTCTGAAGCTTTCTTT,CASSEIRGSEAFF
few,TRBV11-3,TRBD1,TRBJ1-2,TGTGCCAGCAGCTTAGAGGGGGACAGAAGCTACACCTTC,CASSLEGDRSYTF
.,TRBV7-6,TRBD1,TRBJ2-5,TGTGCCAGCAGCCAGACAGGGGGCGAAGGAGAGACCCAGTACTTC,CASSQTGGEGETQYF
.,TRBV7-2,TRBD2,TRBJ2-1,TGTGCCAGCAGCCGGGAACTAGCGGGAGATCGTGAGCAGTTCTTC,CASSRELAGDREQFF
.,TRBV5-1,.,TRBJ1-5,TGCGCCAGCAGGCGGGACGGGAATAGCAATCAGCCCCAGCATTTT,CASRRDGNSNQPQHF
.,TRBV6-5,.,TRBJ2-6,TGTGCCAGCAGTTACATATCCTCAGGGGGGGCCAACGTCCTGACTTTC,CASSYISSGGANVLTF
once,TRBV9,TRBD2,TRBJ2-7,TGTGCCAGCAGCGCTCAAGGGAGCGGGGGCTCCTACGAGCAGTACTTC,CASSAQGSGGSYEQYF
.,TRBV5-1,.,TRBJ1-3,TGCGCCAGCAGCTTCCAGGGGCTGAGTGGTGGAAACACCATATATTTT,CASSFQGLSGGNTIYF
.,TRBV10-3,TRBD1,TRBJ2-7,TGTGCCATCAGTGAAGGACAGGGGCCCTACGAGCAGTACTTC,CAISEGQGPYEQYF
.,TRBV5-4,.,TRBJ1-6,TGTGCCAGCCGCGGCGGGGTCAATAATTCACCCCTCCACTTT,CASRGGVNNSPLHF
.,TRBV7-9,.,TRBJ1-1,TGTGCCAGCAGCCACCCTAGGGGCACTGAAGCTTTCTTT,CASSHPRGTEAFF
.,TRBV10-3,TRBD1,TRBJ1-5,TGTGCCACTTGGGACAGGTATAGCAATCAGCCCCAGCATTTT,CATWDRYSNQPQHF
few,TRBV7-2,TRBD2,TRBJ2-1,TGTGCCAGCAGCTTAGCGGGGCTAGCGGGAGTCGGGTACAATGAGCAGTTCTTC,CASSLAGLAGVGYNEQFF
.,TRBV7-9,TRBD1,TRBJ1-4,TGTGCCAGCAGTAGCAGGGGGCGGGAGGGAAAACTGTTTTTT,CASSSRGREGKLFF
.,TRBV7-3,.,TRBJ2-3,TGTGCCAGCAGCCTATACAGGGCAGCAGATACGCAGTATTTT,CASSLYRAADTQYF
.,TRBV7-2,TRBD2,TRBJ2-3,TGTGCCAGCAGGACTAGCGGGGGGGTAGATACGCAGTATTTT,CASRTSGGVDTQYF
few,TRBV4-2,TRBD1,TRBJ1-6,TGTGCCAGCAGCCAAGCCGAGGGACAGTATAATTCACCCCTCCACTTT,CASSQAEGQYNSPLHF
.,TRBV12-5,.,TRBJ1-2,TGTGCTAGTGGTCCCCCCCAGGTCCTTAACTATGGCTACACCTTC,CASGPPQVLNYGYTF
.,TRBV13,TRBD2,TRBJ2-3,TGTGCCAGCAGCTCCTCCCGGCTAGCGGGACTAAACACAGATACGCAGTATTTT,CASSSSRLAGLNTDTQYF
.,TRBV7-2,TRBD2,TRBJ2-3,TGTGCCAGCAGCTTAGGAGGGAGGGCCGTCATACATACGCAGTATTTT,CASSLGGRAVIHTQYF
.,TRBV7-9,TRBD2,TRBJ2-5,TGTGCCAGCAGCGGAACCACTGGGACTAGCGTCCAAGAGACCCAGTACTTC,CASSGTTGTSVQETQYF
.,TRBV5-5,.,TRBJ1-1,TGTGCCAGCAGCTTTGGCAGTTCCACTGAAGCTTTCTTT,CASSFGSSTEAFF
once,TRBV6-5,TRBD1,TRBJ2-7,TGTGCCAGCAGCCCCGAGACAGGGATCTCCTACGAGCAGTACTTC,CASSPETGISYEQYF
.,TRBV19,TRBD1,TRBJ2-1,TGTGCCAGTAGTATATGGCAGGGGGCGACCAATGAGCAGTTCTTC,CASSIWQGATNEQFF
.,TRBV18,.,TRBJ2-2,TGTGCCAGCTCACTGGGACTCTCAGGCGGGGAGCTGTTTTTT,CASSLGLSGGELFF
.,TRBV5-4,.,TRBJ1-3,TGTGCCAGCAGCTTGGGCAGGGGAATCGGAAACACCATATATTTT,CASSLGRGIGNTIYF
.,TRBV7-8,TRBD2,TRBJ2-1,TGTGCCAGCAGCCAGGGACTAGCGGGAGGGAATGAGCAGTTCTTC,CASSQGLAGGNEQFF
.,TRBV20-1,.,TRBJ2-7,TGCAGTGCTAGAGAGTACTACGAGCAGTACTTC,CSAREYYEQYF
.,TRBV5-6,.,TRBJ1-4,TGTGCCAGCAGCTTAAGAGGAACTGGGGAAAAACTGTTTTTT,CASSLRGTGEKLFF
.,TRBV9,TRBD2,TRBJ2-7,TGTGCCAGCAGCGTAGTTCGTCGGGGACTAGCGGGGGGGCCCTCCTACGAGCAGTACTTC,CASSVVRRGLAGGPSYEQYF
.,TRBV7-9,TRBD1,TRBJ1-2,TGTGCCAGCACCAAAGAGGGGGCGCAGGTCGATGGCTACACCTTC,CASTKEGAQVDGYTF
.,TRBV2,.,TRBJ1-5,TGTGCCAGCAGGAGCTCCGGGACTCCCAATCAGCCCCAGCATTTT,CASRSSGTPNQPQHF
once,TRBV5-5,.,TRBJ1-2,TGTGCCAGCAGCCCCGTGGGCCCCTTC,CASSPVGPF
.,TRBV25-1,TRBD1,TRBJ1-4,TGTGCCAGCACCAATGTAGGGACAGGAAATGAAAAACTGTTTTTT,CASTNVGTGNEKLFF
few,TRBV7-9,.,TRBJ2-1,TGTGCCAGCAGCTTTGGCGGTTACAATGAGCAGTTCTTC,CASSFGGYNEQFF
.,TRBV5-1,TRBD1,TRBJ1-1,TGCGCCAGCGGCGGGACAGGAGGCACTGAAGCTTTCTTT,CASGGTGGTEAFF
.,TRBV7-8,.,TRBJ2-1,TGTGCCAGCAGCTTAAGTGGAGGGGGGGCCAAGAATGAGCAGTTCTTC,CASSLSGGGAKNEQFF
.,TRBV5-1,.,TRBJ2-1,TGCGCCAGCAGCCGGGACTCCCGCGGTCTCAGGCAGTTCTTC,CASSRDSRGLRQFF
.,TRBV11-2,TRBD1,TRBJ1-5,TGTGCCAGCAGCCCACGGGGGGTCGGACAGGGGACGAATCAGCCCCAGCATTTT,CASSPRGVGQGTNQPQHF
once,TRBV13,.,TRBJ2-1,TGTGCCAGCAGCCAAATTCGGGGGAATGAGCAGTTCTTC,CASSQIRGNEQFF
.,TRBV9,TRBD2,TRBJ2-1,TGTGCCAGCAGCGCATATCTGCGGGGGGGCAATGAGCAGTTCTTC,CASSAYLRGGNEQFF
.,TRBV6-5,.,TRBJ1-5,TGTGCCAGCAGTTACGGGCCCTTCCAGCCCCAGCATTTT,CASSYGPFQPQHF